Below are 23 T cell receptor beta chains sequenced from a single sample in a study of shared clonotypes between healthy human individuals. Profiled with immunoSEQ multiplex PCR; TCRdb holds only in-frame clones, not every one. The sample consists of roughly 170,000 clones, approximately 60% of them appearing once. Sequenced material: memory CD4+ T cells sorted from blood. Indicated subset: CD45RA-negative fraction. The receptors were gathered from a man aged 25-40 years in good health.

The chain joins TRBV19 to TRBJ2-7; D uncertain. This CDR3 has 13 amino acids. Trimming removed 5 bases from V and 4 bases from J, with 12 bases in between. In germline, CDR1 is LNHDA, CDR2 SQIVND (reference sequence). The CDR3 coding sequence is TGTGCCAGTAGTGAGCCTCCGATATACGAGCAGTACTTC. It yields the protein CASSEPPIYEQYF.

The V call is TRBV4-1, the J call TRBJ2-7; D is undetermined. Trimming stripped 2 bases from V and 7 bases from J, with 15 bases between. The CDR3 runs to 14 residues. Germline V lookup: CDR1 MGHRA, CDR2 YSYEKL. The CDR3 DNA reads as TGCGCCAGCAGCCAAATCGTCTTTGCCATGGAGCAGTACTTC. The encoded protein is CASSQIVFAMEQYF.

The chain uses TRBV25-1 and TRBJ2-1; D is possibly TRBD2 (6 bases). The CDR3 sequence is 14 residues long. CDR1 and CDR2 (germline): MGHDK, SYGVNS. Trimming took 2 bases from V and 5 from J, leaving 10 bases between them. As DNA, the CDR3 is TGTGCCAGCAGTGAAGGGACTCTAAACAATGAGCAGTTCTTC. Translated: CASSEGTLNNEQFF. Full variable domain (missing parts from reference TRBV25-1 and TRBJ2-1): EADIYQTPRYLVIGTGKKITLECSQTMGHDKMYWYQQDPGMELHLIHYSYGVNSTEKGDLSSESTVSRIRTEHFPLTLESARPSHTSQYLCASSEGTLNNEQFFGPGTRLTVL.

The V gene is TRBV30, the J gene TRBJ1-3; D might be TRBD1 (5 bases). Germline V CDR1 and CDR2: GTSNPN, SVGIG (reference sequence). The V end lost 5 bases, the J end lost 4 bases, and 9 bases lay between the germline ends. This CDR3 is 12 amino acids long. The chain's CDR3 is CAWGTNGNTIYF. The CDR3 nucleotides read TGTGCCTGGGGGACTAACGGAAACACCATATATTTT.

This clone was counted only a few times. The rearrangement links TRBV29-1 to TRBJ2-1; D gene uncertain. CDR3 length: 15 residues. V lost 4 bases and J lost 0, with 13 bases in between. Per the germline V gene, CDR1 is SQVTM and CDR2 is ANQGSEA. CDR3 bases: TGCAGCGTTGCTGGTGGATTAAGCTCCTACAATGAGCAGTTCTTC. Encoded protein: CSVAGGLSSYNEQFF.

The sample holds a few counts of this clone. This chain uses TRBV7-2 with TRBJ1-2; a possible D gene is TRBD1 (5 bases). The CDR3 is 16 residues long. From germline, CDR1 is SGHTA and CDR2 FQGNSA. Deletions cut 2 bases from V and 8 bases from J, with 21 bases between. The CDR3 loop is CASSLLGATTRNGYTF. CDR3 coding DNA: TGTGCCAGCAGCTTACTAGGGGCGACGACCCGAAACGGCTACACCTTC.

This clone was counted ten times or more. The chain joins TRBV5-5 to TRBJ2-5; 8 bases are shared with TRBD1. Unmatched junction bases numbered 11, after V lost 2 bases and J lost 8 bases. This CDR3 has 15 amino acids. Looked up from germline, CDR1 is SGHKS and CDR2 is YYEKEE (reference sequence). This chain's CDR3 is CASSLIFGQGITQYF. CDR3 nucleotides: TGTGCCAGCAGCTTAATATTCGGACAGGGTATAACCCAGTACTTC.

A few counts support this clone. The V gene is TRBV10-2, the J gene TRBJ2-3, with 11 bases lining up with TRBD1. Losses at the gene ends were 2 bases for V and 4 bases for J; bases not matched to a gene: 2. In germline, CDR1 is WSHSY, CDR2 SAAADI. The CDR3 consists of 15 residues. The CDR3 nucleotides are TGCGCCAGCAGTGAGCTGGGACAGGGGGCAGATACGCAGTATTTT. Its translation: CASSELGQGADTQYF.

The chain couples TRBV10-2 to TRBJ2-1; the D call may be TRBD1 or TRBD2 (5 bases each). The CDR3 length is 15 residues. The V gene's germline CDR1 is WSHSY and CDR2 SAAADI. Trimming removed 6 bases at V and 2 bases at J, with 14 bases between. CDR3 sequence: CASSDRDRAYNEQFF. The CDR3 DNA reads TGCGCCAGCAGCGACCGGGACCGCGCCTACAATGAGCAGTTCTTC.

The chain is built from TRBV5-1 and TRBJ2-3; 7 nucleotides agree with TRBD1. There are 15 residues in the CDR3. J was trimmed by 1 base and V by 3 bases; bases with no gene match: 5. Germline V lookup: CDR1 SGHRS, CDR2 YFSETQ. The CDR3 DNA sequence: TGCGCCAGCAGCTCAGGGGGATTTGGCACAGATACGCAGTATTTT. Its translation: CASSSGGFGTDTQYF.

V usage is TRBV29-1 and J usage is TRBJ2-7; TRBD2 matches 8 bases. Germline CDR1 SQVTM, CDR2 ANQGSEA. The trim removed 5 bases at V and 2 bases at J, leaving 5 bases unmatched. The CDR3 length is 13 residues. DNA for the CDR3: TGCAGCGTTCTAGACGGGAGGGCCTACGAGCAGTACTTC. This sequence encodes CSVLDGRAYEQYF.

V usage is TRBV7-2 and J usage is TRBJ2-1; D is uncertain. The V gene lost 5 bases and the J gene lost 1 base, with 6 bases spanning the gap. CDR3 length: 13 residues. CDR1 and CDR2 from the germline V gene are SGHTA and FQGNSA. CDR3 nucleotide sequence: TGTGCCAGCAGCCCCGGATCCTACAATGAGCAGTTCTTC. Protein: CASSPGSYNEQFF.

The rearrangement uses TRBV5-1 and TRBJ2-1; 13 positions agree with TRBD2. With 3 bases clipped from V and 8 bases from J, the junction kept 14 bases outside the gene matches. This CDR3 has 18 residues. Per germline, CDR1 SGHRS and CDR2 YFSETQ. This CDR3 reads CASSWGARGLAGDYEQFF. The CDR3 DNA reads TGCGCCAGCAGCTGGGGGGCCCGAGGACTAGCGGGAGATTATGAGCAGTTCTTC.

J is TRBJ2-7 and V is TRBV7-2, with a tentative D call TRBD1 (5 bases). CDR3 length: 14 amino acids. Per germline, CDR1 SGHTA and CDR2 FQGNSA. V was clipped by 3 bases and J by 6 bases, with 15 bases between them. CDR3 DNA: TGTGCCAGCAGCTTTGATCCTTGGGGCGGCGAGCAGTACTTC. Its protein is CASSFDPWGGEQYF.

V usage is TRBV19 and J usage is TRBJ2-5; D is ambiguous. Germline V gene sequence: CDR1 LNHDA, CDR2 SQIVND (reference sequence). V was shortened by 3 bases and J by 4 bases, with 12 bases between the two germline ends. This CDR3 spans 14 amino acids. The CDR3 here is CASSMQEPPETQYF. CDR3 nucleotide sequence: TGTGCCAGTAGTATGCAGGAGCCCCCAGAGACCCAGTACTTC. Drawing the rest from reference TRBV19 and TRBJ2-5, the complete variable domain is DGGITQSPKYLFRKEGQNVTLSCEQNLNHDAMYWYRQDPGQGLRLIYYSQIVNDFQKGDIAEGYSVSREKKESFPLTVTSAQKNPTAFYLCASSMQEPPETQYFGPGTRLLVL.

Only a few counts were recorded for this clone. The chain links TRBV5-1 to TRBJ2-2; TRBD2 agrees at 10 bases. Germline CDR1 and CDR2: SGHRS and YFSETQ. Trimming at V came to 0 bases and at J to 10 bases, leaving 9 bases not matched to a gene. The CDR3 runs 16 residues. CDR3 nucleotides: TGCGCCAGCAGCTTGGCTCCTAGCGGGAGTCGACCGGAGCTGTTTTTT. Protein sequence: CASSLAPSGSRPELFF.

The V gene is TRBV10-1, the J gene TRBJ2-1, with 8 bases fitting TRBD1. V shed 3 bases and J 7 bases; nucleotides not matched to a gene: 5. CDR1 and CDR2 (germline): WNHNN, SYGVQD (reference sequence). This CDR3 has 14 residues. The CDR3, as DNA: TGCGCCAGCAGTGACAGGGGGCTTGGGAATGAGCAGTTCTTC. This translates into CASSDRGLGNEQFF.

The chain links TRBV6-5 to TRBJ2-7; 8 bases align to TRBD1. The trim removed 5 bases at V and 3 bases at J, leaving 6 bases unmatched. This CDR3 is 14 amino acids long. Germline CDR1 is MNHEY and CDR2 is SVGAGI. This CDR3 is CASSGRGQGYEQYF. CDR3 DNA: TGTGCCAGCAGTGGCCGCGGACAGGGCTACGAGCAGTACTTC.

This chain connects TRBV6-5 to TRBJ2-7, with D possibly being TRBD2 (6 bases). Trimming removed 0 bases at V and 0 bases at J, with 12 bases between. The V gene's germline CDR1 is MNHEY and CDR2 SVGAGI. CDR3 length: 16 amino acids. The CDR3, as DNA: TGTGCCAGCAGTTACTCGACCGGGGGAGCCTCCTACGAGCAGTACTTC. This translates into CASSYSTGGASYEQYF.

The rearrangement links TRBV29-1 to TRBJ2-7, with 7 bases aligning to TRBD1. V lost 1 base to trimming and J lost 0 bases; unmatched junction nucleotides: 12. Germline values: CDR1 SQVTM, CDR2 ANQGSEA. The CDR3 covers 17 residues. CDR3 amino acids: CSVEVRNTGTVSYEQYF. CDR3 sequence (DNA): TGCAGCGTTGAAGTTAGGAATACCGGGACAGTCTCCTACGAGCAGTACTTC.

V usage is TRBV2 and J usage is TRBJ1-1, with a tentative D call TRBD1 (5 bases). The germline V gene has CDR1 SNHLY and CDR2 FYNNEI. Between the trimmed V and J ends, which lost 5 bases and 7 bases, there was a span of 8 bases. The CDR3 totals 11 residues. CDR3 in amino acids: CASSWGSEAFF. CDR3 DNA: TGTGCCAGCAGTTGGGGGAGTGAAGCTTTCTTT.

This chain links TRBV25-1 with TRBJ2-3; 7 positions match TRBD1. With V trimmed by 4 bases and J by 6 bases, 10 bases remained unmatched. Germline V gene lookup returns CDR1 MGHDK and CDR2 SYGVNS. The CDR3 is made up of 15 amino acids. Here the CDR3 reads CASSARDSITDTQYF. The CDR3 bases are TGTGCCAGCAGTGCCCGGGACAGCATCACTGATACGCAGTATTTT.

The chain carries TRBV15 and TRBJ1-2; TRBD1 matches 7 bases. Per germline, CDR1 LNHNV and CDR2 YYDKDF (reference sequence). The CDR3 runs 15 residues. Trimming took 0 bases from V and 2 from J; bases not matched to a gene: 3. CDR3 residues: CATSRDPTGNYGYTF. In nucleotides, the CDR3 is TGTGCCACCAGCAGAGACCCGACAGGGAACTATGGCTACACCTTC.